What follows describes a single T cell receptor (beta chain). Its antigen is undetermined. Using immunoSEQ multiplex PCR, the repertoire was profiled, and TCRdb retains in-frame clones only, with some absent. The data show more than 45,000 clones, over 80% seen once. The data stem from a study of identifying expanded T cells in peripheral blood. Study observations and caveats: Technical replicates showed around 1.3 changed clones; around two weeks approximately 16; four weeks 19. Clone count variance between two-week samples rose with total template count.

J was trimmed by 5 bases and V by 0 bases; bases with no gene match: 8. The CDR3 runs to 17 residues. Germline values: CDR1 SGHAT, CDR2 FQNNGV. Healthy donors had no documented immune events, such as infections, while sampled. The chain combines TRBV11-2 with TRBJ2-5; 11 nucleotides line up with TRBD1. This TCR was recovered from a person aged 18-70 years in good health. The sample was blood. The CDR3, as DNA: TGTGCCAGCAGCTTAGAGCCCCCCTGGACAGGGGGCGAGACCCAGTACTTC. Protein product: CASSLEPPWTGGETQYF.